Listed here are 7 T cell receptor beta chains from one sample, sequenced in a study of T cell responses to AZD1222 COVID-19 vaccine. TCRdb's table, derived via immunoSEQ multiplex PCR, lists solely in-frame clones and lacks some. The sample yields 130,000 or so clones, 80% to 90% seen once. Specimen: peripheral blood, collected on day 0 of AZD1222 vaccination. The receptors here all came from an adult in good health.

CDR3 DNA: TGTGCCAGCAGCCGACAGGGGGAGGGCCAAGAGACCCAGTACTTC. Amino acids: CASSRQGEGQETQYF. The V call is TRBV11-3, the J call TRBJ2-5; TRBD1 matches 9 bases. V trimming: 5 bases; J trimming: 1 base; junction bases outside the gene matches: 5. CDR1 is SGHNT and CDR2 is YENEEA in the germline V gene. The CDR3 covers 15 residues.

The chain links TRBV11-3 to TRBJ2-7; 9 bases fit TRBD1. Germline V gene lookup returns CDR1 SGHNT and CDR2 YENEEA. The length of the CDR3 is 15 residues. The junction had 8 bases not matched to a gene; V was cut back by 2 bases and J by 6 bases. The CDR3 here is CASSLSAGTGTEQYF. The DNA for the CDR3 is TGTGCCAGCAGCTTATCTGCCGGGACAGGGACCGAGCAGTACTTC. The full variable domain, in which reference TRBV11-3 and TRBJ2-7 provide the parts outside the CDR3, is EAGVVQSPRYKIIEKKQPVAFWCNPISGHNTLYWYLQNLGQGPELLIRYENEEAVDDSQLPKDRFSAERLKGVDSTLKIQPAELGDSAVYLCASSLSAGTGTEQYFGPGTRLTVT.

This clone was detected a few times. J is TRBJ1-3 and V is TRBV29-1; D might be TRBD1 (5 bases). V lost 6 bases and J lost 5, with 17 bases in between. CDR1 is SQVTM and CDR2 is ANQGSEA in the germline V gene. The CDR3 is 14 amino acids. The DNA of the CDR3 is TGCAGCGTCGAGGGTACGGGGGTGAGAAACACCATATATTTT. This sequence encodes CSVEGTGVRNTIYF.

The CDR3 here is CASSLEGQLGYTF. Here the CDR3 DNA reads TGTGCCAGCAGTTTAGAGGGTCAGCTTGGCTACACCTTC. The chain combines TRBV12-3 or TRBV12-4 with TRBJ1-2; D is uncertain. The V and J ends lost 1 base and 7 bases respectively, with 10 bases between them. The CDR3 covers 13 residues.

The J gene is TRBJ2-3, the V gene TRBV9; D not resolved. The CDR3 loop spans 14 amino acids. Germline assignment: CDR1 SGDLS and CDR2 YYNGEE. With 3 bases removed from V and 4 bases from J, the gap between germline ends came to 12 bases. DNA of the CDR3: TGTGCCAGCAGCGGGACCTCTAGGGCAGATACGCAGTATTTT. It translates to CASSGTSRADTQYF.

The V call is TRBV7-8, the J call TRBJ2-1, with TRBD2 matching 7 bases. CDR3 size: 15 residues. The J segment lost 3 bases and the V segment lost 1 base, leaving 3 bases of the junction unmatched. CDR1 SGHVS and CDR2 FQNEAQ come from the germline V gene. CDR3 loop: CASSLDGRLYNEQFF. The CDR3 DNA sequence: TGTGCCAGCAGCTTAGACGGGAGGCTCTACAATGAGCAGTTCTTC.

This sequence joins TRBV30 and TRBJ1-2; possibly TRBD1 for D (5 bases). The V end was cut by 2 bases, the J end by 3 bases, with 19 bases between. CDR3 size: 16 residues. Germline CDR1 is GTSNPN and CDR2 is SVGIG (reference sequence). The CDR3 reads CAWSSLVRGPHYGYTF. The DNA of the CDR3 is TGTGCCTGGAGTTCTCTTGTGAGGGGACCGCACTATGGCTACACCTTC.